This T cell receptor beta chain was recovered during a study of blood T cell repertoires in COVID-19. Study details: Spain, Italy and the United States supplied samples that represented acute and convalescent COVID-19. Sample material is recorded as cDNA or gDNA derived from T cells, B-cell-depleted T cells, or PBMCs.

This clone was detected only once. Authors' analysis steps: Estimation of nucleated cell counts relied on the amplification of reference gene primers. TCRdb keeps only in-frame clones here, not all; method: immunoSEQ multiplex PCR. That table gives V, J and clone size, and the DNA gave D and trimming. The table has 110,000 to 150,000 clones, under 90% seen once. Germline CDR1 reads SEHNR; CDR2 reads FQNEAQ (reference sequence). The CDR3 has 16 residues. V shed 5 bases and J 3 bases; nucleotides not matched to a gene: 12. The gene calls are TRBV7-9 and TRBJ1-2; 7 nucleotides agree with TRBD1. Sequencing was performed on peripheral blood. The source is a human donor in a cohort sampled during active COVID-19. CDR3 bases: TGTGCCAGCAGCCAATTACGACAGGGATCGGACTATGGCTACACCTTC. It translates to CASSQLRQGSDYGYTF.